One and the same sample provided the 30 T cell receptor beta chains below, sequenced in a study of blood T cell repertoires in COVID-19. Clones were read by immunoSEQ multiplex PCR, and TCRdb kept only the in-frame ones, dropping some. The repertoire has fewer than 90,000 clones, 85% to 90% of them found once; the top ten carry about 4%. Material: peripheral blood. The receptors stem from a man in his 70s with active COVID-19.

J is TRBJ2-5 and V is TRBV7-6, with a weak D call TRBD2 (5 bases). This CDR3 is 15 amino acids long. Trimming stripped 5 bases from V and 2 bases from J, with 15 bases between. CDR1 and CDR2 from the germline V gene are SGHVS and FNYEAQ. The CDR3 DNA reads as TGTGCCAGCAGCCACCCTACCGGGGTACAAGAGACCCAGTACTTC. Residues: CASSHPTGVQETQYF.

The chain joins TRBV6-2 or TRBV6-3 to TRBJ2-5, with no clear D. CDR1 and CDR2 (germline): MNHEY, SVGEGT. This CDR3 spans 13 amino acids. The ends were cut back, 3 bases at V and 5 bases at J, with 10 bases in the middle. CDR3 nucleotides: TGTGCCAGCAGTTATCGGTATTCCGAGACCCAGTACTTC. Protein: CASSYRYSETQYF.

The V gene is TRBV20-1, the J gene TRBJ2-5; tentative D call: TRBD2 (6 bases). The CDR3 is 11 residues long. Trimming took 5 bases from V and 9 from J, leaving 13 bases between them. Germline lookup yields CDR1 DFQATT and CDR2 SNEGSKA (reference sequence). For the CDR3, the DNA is TGCAGTGCTGGGAACGGGGGTGCCCAGTACTTC. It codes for CSAGNGGAQYF.

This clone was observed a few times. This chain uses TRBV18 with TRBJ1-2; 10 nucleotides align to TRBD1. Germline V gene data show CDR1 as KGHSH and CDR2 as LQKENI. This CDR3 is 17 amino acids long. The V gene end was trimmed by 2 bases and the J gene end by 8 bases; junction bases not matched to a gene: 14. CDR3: CASSPVSGQGSKKGYTF. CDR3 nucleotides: TGTGCCAGCTCACCAGTCTCGGGACAGGGGTCGAAGAAGGGCTACACCTTC.

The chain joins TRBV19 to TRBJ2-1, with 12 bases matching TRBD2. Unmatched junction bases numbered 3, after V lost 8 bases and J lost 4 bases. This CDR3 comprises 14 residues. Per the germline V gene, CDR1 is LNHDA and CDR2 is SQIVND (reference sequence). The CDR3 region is CASRLAGAYNEQFF. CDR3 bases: TGTGCCAGTCGACTAGCGGGAGCGTACAATGAGCAGTTCTTC.

The CDR3 region has the DNA TGCGCCAGCAGCTCTTTAAGCGGGACCCTTGTGGAGCAGTACTTC. This translates into CASSSLSGTLVEQYF. V gene TRBV5-1 combines with J gene TRBJ2-7; 7 nucleotides match TRBD2. Germline V lookup: CDR1 SGHRS, CDR2 YFSETQ. The CDR3 is made up of 15 amino acids. After removal of 3 bases from V and 7 bases from J, the junction contained 13 bases not matched to a gene.

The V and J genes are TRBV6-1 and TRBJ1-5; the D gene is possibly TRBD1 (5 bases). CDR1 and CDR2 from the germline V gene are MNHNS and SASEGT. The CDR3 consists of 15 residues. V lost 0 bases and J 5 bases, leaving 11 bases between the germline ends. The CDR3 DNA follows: TGTGCCAGCAGTGAAGCGGGGGGGAGCTATCAGCCCCAGCATTTT. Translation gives CASSEAGGSYQPQHF.

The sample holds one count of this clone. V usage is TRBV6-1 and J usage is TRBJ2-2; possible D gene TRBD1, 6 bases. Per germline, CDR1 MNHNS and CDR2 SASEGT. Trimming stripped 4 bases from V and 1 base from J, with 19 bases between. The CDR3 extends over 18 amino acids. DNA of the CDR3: TGTGCCAGCAGTGGGATCCCGACAGGAGTGGGGAACACCGGGGAGCTGTTTTTT. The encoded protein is CASSGIPTGVGNTGELFF.

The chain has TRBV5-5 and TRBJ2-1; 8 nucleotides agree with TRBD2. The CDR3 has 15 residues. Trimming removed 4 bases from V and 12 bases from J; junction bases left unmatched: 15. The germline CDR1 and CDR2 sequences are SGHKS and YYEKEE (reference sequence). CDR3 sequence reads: CASSASGTSGYGQFF. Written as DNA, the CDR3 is TGTGCCAGCAGCGCGTCCGGGACTAGTGGATACGGGCAGTTCTTC.

The CDR3 nucleotides read TGTGCCAGCAGGCCCACGGGGGGAAATAGCAATCAGCCCCAGCATTTT. Protein product: CASRPTGGNSNQPQHF. The V and J genes are TRBV7-8 and TRBJ1-5; a possible D gene is TRBD1 (5 bases). The germline V and J ends were trimmed by 6 bases and 0 bases, with 15 bases remaining between them. Germline V gene sequence: CDR1 SGHVS, CDR2 FQNEAQ. The CDR3 covers 16 residues.

The CDR3 coding sequence is TGTGCCATCAGTGCCCCTAGTAGTGAGCAGTTCTTC. The encoded protein is CAISAPSSEQFF. This sequence joins TRBV10-3 and TRBJ2-1; D unclear. This CDR3 contains 12 residues. V was cut by 4 bases and J by 9 bases, with 10 bases left in between. The germline V gene encodes CDR1 ENHRY and CDR2 SYGVKD.

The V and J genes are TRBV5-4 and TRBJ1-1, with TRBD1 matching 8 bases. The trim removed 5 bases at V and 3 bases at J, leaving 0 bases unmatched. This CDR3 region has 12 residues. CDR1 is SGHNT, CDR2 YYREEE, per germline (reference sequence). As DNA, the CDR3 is TGTGCCAGCAGGGGACAGGACACTGAAGCTTTCTTT. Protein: CASRGQDTEAFF.

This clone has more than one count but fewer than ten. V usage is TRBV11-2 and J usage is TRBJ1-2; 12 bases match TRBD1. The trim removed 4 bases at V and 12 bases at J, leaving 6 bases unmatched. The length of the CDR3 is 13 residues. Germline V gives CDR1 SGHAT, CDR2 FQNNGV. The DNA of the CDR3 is TGTGCCAGCAGCTCTCGGGACAGGGGGCTCCACACCTTC. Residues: CASSSRDRGLHTF.

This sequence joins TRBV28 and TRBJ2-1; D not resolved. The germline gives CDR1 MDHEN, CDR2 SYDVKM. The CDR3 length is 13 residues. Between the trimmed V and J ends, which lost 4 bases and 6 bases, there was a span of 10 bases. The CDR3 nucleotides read TGTGCCAGCAGTTCCCCCCTTCCCAATGAGCAGTTCTTC. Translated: CASSSPLPNEQFF.

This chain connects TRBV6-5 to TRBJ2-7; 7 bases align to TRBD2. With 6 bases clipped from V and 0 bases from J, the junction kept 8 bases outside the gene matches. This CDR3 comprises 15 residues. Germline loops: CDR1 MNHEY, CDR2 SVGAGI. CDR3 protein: CASSRRASGSYEQYF. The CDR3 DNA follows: TGTGCCAGCAGCCGGAGGGCTAGCGGCTCCTACGAGCAGTACTTC.

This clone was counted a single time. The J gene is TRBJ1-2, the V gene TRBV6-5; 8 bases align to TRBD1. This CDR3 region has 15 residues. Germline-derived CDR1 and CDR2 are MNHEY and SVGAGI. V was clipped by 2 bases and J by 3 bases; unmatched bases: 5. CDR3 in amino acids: CASSYAGGGDYGYTF. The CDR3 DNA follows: TGTGCCAGCAGTTACGCAGGGGGCGGCGACTATGGCTACACCTTC.

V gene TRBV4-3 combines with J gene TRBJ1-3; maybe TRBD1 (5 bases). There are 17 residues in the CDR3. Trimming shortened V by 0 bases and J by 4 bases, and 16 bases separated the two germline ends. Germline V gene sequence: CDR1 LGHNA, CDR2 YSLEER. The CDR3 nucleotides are TGCGCCAGCAGCCAAGATCTTGCCAGGCGGGGGGGAAACACCATATATTTT. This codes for CASSQDLARRGGNTIYF.

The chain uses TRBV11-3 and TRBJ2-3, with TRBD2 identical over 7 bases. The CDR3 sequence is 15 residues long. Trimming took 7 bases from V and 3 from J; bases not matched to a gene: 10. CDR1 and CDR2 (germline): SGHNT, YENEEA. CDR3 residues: CASTGGSVWTDTQYF. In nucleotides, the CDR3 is TGTGCCAGCACGGGCGGGAGTGTATGGACAGATACGCAGTATTTT.

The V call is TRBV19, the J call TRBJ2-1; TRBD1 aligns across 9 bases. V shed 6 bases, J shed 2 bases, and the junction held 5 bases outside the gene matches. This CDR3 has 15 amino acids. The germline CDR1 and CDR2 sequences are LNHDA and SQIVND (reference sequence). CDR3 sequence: CASSAGQGTYNEQFF. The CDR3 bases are TGTGCCAGTAGCGCGGGACAGGGAACCTACAATGAGCAGTTCTTC.

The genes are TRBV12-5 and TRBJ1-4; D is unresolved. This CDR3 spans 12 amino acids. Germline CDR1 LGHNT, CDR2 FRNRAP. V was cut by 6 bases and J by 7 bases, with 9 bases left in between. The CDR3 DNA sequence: TGTGCTAGTGGCCCTGACATTGAAAAACTGTTTTTT. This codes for CASGPDIEKLFF.

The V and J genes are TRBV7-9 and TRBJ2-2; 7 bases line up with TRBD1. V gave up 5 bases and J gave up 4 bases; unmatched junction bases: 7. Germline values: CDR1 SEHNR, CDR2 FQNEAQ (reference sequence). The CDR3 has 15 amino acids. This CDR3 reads CASSPDRVGTGELFF. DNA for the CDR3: TGTGCCAGCAGCCCCGACAGGGTGGGCACCGGGGAGCTGTTTTTT.

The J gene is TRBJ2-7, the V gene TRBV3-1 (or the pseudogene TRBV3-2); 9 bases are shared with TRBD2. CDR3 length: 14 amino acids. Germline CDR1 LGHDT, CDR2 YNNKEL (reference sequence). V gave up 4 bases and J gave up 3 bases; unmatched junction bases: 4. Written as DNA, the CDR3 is TGTGCCAGCAGCCCGCGACTAGCGGACTACGAGCAGTACTTC. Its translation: CASSPRLADYEQYF.

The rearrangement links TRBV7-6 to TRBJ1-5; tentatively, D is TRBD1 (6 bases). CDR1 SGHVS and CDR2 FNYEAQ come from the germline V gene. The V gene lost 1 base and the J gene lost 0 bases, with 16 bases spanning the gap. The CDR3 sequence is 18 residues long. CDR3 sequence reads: CASSLGPRGPYSNQPQHF. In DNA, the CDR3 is TGTGCCAGCAGCTTAGGCCCCAGGGGACCATATAGCAATCAGCCCCAGCATTTT.

The CDR3 reads CASSKIGGTSGRSYNEQFF. DNA of the CDR3: TGTGCCAGCAGCAAAATAGGGGGGACTAGCGGGAGGTCCTACAATGAGCAGTTCTTC. The chain couples TRBV21-1 to TRBJ2-1; the table's D call of TRBD2 was not tested on the DNA. TRBV21-1 is reported as a pseudogene. CDR3 length equals 19 residues.

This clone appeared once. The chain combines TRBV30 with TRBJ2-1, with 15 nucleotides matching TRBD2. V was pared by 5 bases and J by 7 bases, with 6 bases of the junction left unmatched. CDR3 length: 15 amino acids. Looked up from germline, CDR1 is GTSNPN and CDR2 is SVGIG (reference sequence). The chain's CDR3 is CAWDGLAGGGNEQFF. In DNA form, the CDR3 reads TGTGCCTGGGACGGACTAGCGGGAGGGGGGAATGAGCAGTTCTTC.

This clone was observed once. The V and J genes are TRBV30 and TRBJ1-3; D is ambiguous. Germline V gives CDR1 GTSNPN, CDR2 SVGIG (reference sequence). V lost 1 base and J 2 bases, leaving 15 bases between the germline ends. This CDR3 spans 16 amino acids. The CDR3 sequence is CAWSATSRIAGNTIYF. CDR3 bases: TGTGCCTGGAGTGCCACCTCCAGGATTGCTGGAAACACCATATATTTT.

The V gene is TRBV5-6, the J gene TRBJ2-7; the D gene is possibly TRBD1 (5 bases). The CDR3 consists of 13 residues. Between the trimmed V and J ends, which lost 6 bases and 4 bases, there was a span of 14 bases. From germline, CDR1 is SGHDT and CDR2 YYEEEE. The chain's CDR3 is CASMGRVGYEQYF. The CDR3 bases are TGTGCCAGCATGGGCAGGGTGGGTTACGAGCAGTACTTC. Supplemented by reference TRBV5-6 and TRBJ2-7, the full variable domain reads DAGVTQSPTHLIKTRGQQVTLRCSPKSGHDTVSWYQQALGQGPQFIFQYYEEEERQRGNFPDRFSGHQFPNYSSELNVNALLLGDSALYLCASMGRVGYEQYFGPGTRLTVT.

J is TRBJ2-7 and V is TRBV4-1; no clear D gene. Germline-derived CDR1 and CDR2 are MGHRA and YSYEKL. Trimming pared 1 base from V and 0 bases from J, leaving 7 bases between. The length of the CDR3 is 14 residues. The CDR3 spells CASSQGPSSYEQYF. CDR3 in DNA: TGCGCCAGCAGCCAAGGTCCGAGCTCCTACGAGCAGTACTTC.

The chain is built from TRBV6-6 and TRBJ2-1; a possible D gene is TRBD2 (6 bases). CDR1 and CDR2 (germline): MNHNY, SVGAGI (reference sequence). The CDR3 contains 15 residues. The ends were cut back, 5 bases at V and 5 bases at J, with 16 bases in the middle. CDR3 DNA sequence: TGTGCCAGCAGTCCCGGGAGTAGCGGAAACAATGAGCAGTTCTTC. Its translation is CASSPGSSGNNEQFF.

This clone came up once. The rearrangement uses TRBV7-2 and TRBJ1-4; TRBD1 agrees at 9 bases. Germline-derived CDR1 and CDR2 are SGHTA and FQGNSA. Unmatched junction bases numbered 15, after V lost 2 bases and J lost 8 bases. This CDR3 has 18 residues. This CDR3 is CASSLWGPMTGGQEKLFF. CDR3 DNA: TGTGCCAGCAGCTTATGGGGCCCCATGACAGGGGGACAAGAAAAACTGTTTTTT.